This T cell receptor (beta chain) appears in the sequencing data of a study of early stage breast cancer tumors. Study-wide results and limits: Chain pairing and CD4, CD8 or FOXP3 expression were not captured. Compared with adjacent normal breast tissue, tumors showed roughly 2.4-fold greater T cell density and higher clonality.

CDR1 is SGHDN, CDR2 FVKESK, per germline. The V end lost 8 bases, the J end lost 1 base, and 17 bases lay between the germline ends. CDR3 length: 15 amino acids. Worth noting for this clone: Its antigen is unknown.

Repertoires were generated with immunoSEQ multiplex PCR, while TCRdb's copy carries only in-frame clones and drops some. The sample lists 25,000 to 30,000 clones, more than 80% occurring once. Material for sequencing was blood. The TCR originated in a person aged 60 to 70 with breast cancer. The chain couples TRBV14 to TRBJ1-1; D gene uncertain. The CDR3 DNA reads TGTGCCAGCGTAGCCGGAAAAAGTGCGAACACTGAAGCTTTCTTT. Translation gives CASVAGKSANTEAFF.